This entry is about one T cell receptor beta chain. The sample belongs to a study of PD-1 blockade in mismatch repair-deficient tumors. Trimming took 4 bases from V and 7 from J; bases not matched to a gene: 7. The length of the CDR3 is 14 residues. Germline V gene data show CDR1 as LNHDA and CDR2 as SQIVND (reference sequence). Libraries were prepared by immunoSEQ multiplex PCR; TCRdb keeps only in-frame clonotypes and omits some of them. The top ten hold 1.4% of the sample, which has some 19,000 clones, about 80% seen once. The rearrangement joins TRBV19 to TRBJ1-2; 9 bases match TRBD1. Material: PBMCs, obtained 52 weeks after starting pembrolizumab. The clonotype comes from an adult with mismatch repair-deficient cancer. The CDR3 sequence: CASSRDRASVGYTF. For the CDR3, the DNA is TGTGCCAGTAGTAGGGACAGGGCTTCGGTTGGCTACACCTTC.